These 9 T cell receptor beta chains were sequenced from one sample in a study of T cell responses to AZD1222 COVID-19 vaccine. Data came from immunoSEQ multiplex PCR; TCRdb stores just in-frame clones and leaves some out. The repertoire has more than 95,000 clones, about 89% of them found once; the top ten carry 18%. The sample in question was peripheral blood, obtained on day 0 of AZD1222 vaccination. The source is an adult in good health.

Notes on this clone: Within the sample, other DNA sequences also encode this same CDR3. The chain uses TRBV20-1 and TRBJ1-1; D is undetermined. Trimming cost V 6 bases and J 2 bases, with 7 bases left between them. Germline loops: CDR1 DFQATT, CDR2 SNEGSKA (reference sequence). This CDR3 spans 11 amino acids. CDR3 nucleotides: TGCAGTGCCCTCCTTAACACTGAAGCTTTCTTT. Its protein is CSALLNTEAFF.

V and J are TRBV5-1 and TRBJ1-4; D unresolved. The CDR3 spans 14 residues. Per the germline V gene, CDR1 is SGHRS and CDR2 is YFSETQ. Trimming took off 8 bases at V and 4 bases at J, with 15 bases between the two ends. The CDR3 region is CASRPDPGNEKLFF. CDR3 in DNA: TGCGCCAGTAGACCGGACCCCGGTAATGAAAAACTGTTTTTT.

This chain uses TRBV5-3 with TRBJ2-1; D is possibly TRBD1 (6 bases). TRBV5-3 carries the ORF label, with uncertain function. V lost 4 bases to trimming and J lost 2 bases, with 16 bases between them. The CDR3 is made up of 16 amino acids. The CDR3 is CARSTPPRGPYNEQFF. CDR3 DNA: TGTGCCAGAAGCACGCCCCCCAGGGGCCCCTACAATGAGCAGTTCTTC.

The CDR3 nucleotides are TGTGCCAGCAGTCCTACCAGCTCTGGGGCCAACGTCCTGACTTTC. Translation: CASSPTSSGANVLTF. This chain joins TRBV6-5 and TRBJ2-6; D call uncertain. V was trimmed by 5 bases and J by 0 bases, leaving 8 bases between them. Germline V gene sequence: CDR1 MNHEY, CDR2 SVGAGI. This CDR3 comprises 15 residues.

The chain combines TRBV2 with TRBJ2-3, with 8 bases matching TRBD2. Germline V gives CDR1 SNHLY, CDR2 FYNNEI. CDR3 length: 14 amino acids. V lost 9 bases and J lost 0; bases outside the gene matches: 5. CDR3 region: CASGTSGSTDTQYF. The CDR3 DNA sequence: TGTGCCAGTGGGACTAGTGGGAGCACAGATACGCAGTATTTT.

The V call is TRBV12-3 or TRBV12-4, the J call TRBJ1-1; D is unclear. The CDR3 runs to 13 residues. V lost 6 bases to trimming and J lost 6 bases, with 14 bases between them. This chain's CDR3 is CASRRIPSPEAFF. The CDR3 coding sequence is TGTGCCAGCAGAAGGATTCCCTCGCCTGAAGCTTTCTTT.

The V and J genes are TRBV7-9 and TRBJ2-3; D is unresolved. V dropped 7 bases and J dropped 2 bases, with 7 bases sitting between them. Looked up from germline, CDR1 is SEHNR and CDR2 is FQNEAQ (reference sequence). This CDR3 is built from 12 residues. CDR3 DNA: TGTGCCAGCACCGTAACCACAGATACGCAGTATTTT. Translating it yields CASTVTTDTQYF.

The J gene is TRBJ1-5, the V gene TRBV12-3 or TRBV12-4; D might be TRBD1 (5 bases). The ends were cut back, 4 bases at V and 11 bases at J, with 15 bases in the middle. The CDR3 is 13 residues long. The DNA of the CDR3 is TGTGCCAGCAGTTACAGACAGCAGTCGGCCCAGCATTTT. This codes for CASSYRQQSAQHF.

The chain employs TRBV7-8 and TRBJ2-7; D is unresolved. The CDR3 covers 14 residues. The germline CDR1 and CDR2 sequences are SGHVS and FQNEAQ. Trimming removed 5 bases at V and 3 bases at J, with 14 bases between. Here the CDR3 DNA reads TGTGCCAGCAGCCCGCGTTTTAGCAACTACGAGCAGTACTTC. Encoded protein: CASSPRFSNYEQYF. Using reference TRBV7-8 and TRBJ2-7 for the parts outside the CDR3, the full variable domain is GAGVSQSPRYKVAKRGQDVALRCDPISGHVSLFWYQQALGQGPEFLTYFQNEAQLDKSGLPSDRFFAERPEGSVSTLKIQRTQQEDSAVYLCASSPRFSNYEQYFGPGTRLTVT.